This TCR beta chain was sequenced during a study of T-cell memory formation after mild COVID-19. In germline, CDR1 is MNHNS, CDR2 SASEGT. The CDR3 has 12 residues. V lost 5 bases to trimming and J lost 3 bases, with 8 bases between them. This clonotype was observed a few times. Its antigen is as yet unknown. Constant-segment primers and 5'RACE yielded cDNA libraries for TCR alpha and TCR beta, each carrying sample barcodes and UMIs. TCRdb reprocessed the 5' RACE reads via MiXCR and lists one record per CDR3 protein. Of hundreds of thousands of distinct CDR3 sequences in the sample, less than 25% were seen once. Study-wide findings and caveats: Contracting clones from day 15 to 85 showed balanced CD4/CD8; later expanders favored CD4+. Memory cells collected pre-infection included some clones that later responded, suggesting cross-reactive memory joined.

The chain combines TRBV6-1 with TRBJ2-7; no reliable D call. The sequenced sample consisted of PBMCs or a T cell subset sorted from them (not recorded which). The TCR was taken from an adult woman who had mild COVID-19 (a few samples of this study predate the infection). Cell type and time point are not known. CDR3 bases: TGTGCCAGCAGTCCTCCAAACTACGAGCAGTACTTC. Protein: CASSPPNYEQYF.